The clone carrying this TCR beta chain was observed a single time. The data stem from a study of T cell responses to AZD1222 COVID-19 vaccine. This CDR3 is 13 amino acids long. V lost 4 bases and J 3 bases, leaving 10 bases between the germline ends. The germline V gene encodes CDR1 SQVTM and CDR2 ANQGSEA. Sequencing used immunoSEQ multiplex PCR; TCRdb keeps in-frame clones, though not all of them. Here the sample spans about 120,000 clones, 80% to 95% being singletons. The chain combines TRBV29-1 with TRBJ1-3, with D maybe TRBD1 (5 bases). This sequence was found in an adult in good health. Sample: peripheral blood, taken on day 0 of MenACWY control vaccination. The CDR3 reads CSVARDVGNTIYF. CDR3 bases: TGCAGCGTTGCCAGGGACGTTGGAAACACCATATATTTT.